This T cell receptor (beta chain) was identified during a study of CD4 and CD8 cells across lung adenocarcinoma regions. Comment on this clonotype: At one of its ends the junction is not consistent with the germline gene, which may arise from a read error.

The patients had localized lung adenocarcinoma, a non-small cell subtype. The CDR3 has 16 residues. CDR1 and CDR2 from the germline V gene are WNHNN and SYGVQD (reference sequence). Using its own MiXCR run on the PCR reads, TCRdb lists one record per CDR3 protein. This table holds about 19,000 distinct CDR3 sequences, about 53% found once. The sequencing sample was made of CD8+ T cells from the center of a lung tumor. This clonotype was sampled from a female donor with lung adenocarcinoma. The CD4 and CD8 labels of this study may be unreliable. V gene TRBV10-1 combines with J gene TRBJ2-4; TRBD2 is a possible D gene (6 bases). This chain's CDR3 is CASSETGRGAKNMQYF. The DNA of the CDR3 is TGCGCCAGCAGCGAGACGGGGCGGGGAGCCAAAAACATGCAGTATTTC.